Listed below are T cell receptor beta chains from one sample, sequenced in a study of blood T cells in healthy people across ages. TCRdb fed the 5' RACE reads into MiXCR, producing one record per CDR3 protein. This table holds approximately 320,000 distinct CDR3 sequences, 27% found once. Sequencing input: blood. The receptor set was obtained from a woman aged 70 to 79 in good health. CDR3s include the opening cysteine and the closing phenylalanine or tryptophan. The order of the fields is J gene, clone size, D gene, V gene, CDR3 DNA, CDR3 protein. The D gene is left open where the match is weak. Clone size appears in some rows only: once, few, many, or a class for an expanded clone.

TRBJ2-1,.,.,TRBV7-2,TGTGCCAGCAGCTTAGCCCCGGGGTACAGCGGCTACAATGAGCAGTTCTTC,CASSLAPGYSGYNEQFF
TRBJ2-5,few,.,TRBV5-1,TGCGCCAGCAGCGGACCAACAGGGCTCCAGGAGACCCAGTACTTC,CASSGPTGLQETQYF
TRBJ2-5,many,.,TRBV7-9,TGTGCCAGCAGTTTTGGCCGATTACAAGAGACCCAGTACTTC,CASSFGRLQETQYF
TRBJ2-7,few,.,TRBV20-1,TGCAGTGCTAGCCCCGGGGTCTACGAGCAGTACTTC,CSASPGVYEQYF
TRBJ2-5,.,TRBD2,TRBV7-9,TGTGCCAGCAGCGAAAGAGGCGCGGGAGCTCAAGAGACCCAGTACTTC,CASSERGAGAQETQYF
TRBJ2-4,.,TRBD2,TRBV3-1,TGTGCCAGCAGCCCCTGGACTAGCGGGAGTGGAAACATTCAGTACTTC,CASSPWTSGSGNIQYF
TRBJ1-1,.,.,TRBV6-5,TGTGCCAGCAGGCTGGGGAATAGGAACACTGAAGCTTTCTTT,CASRLGNRNTEAFF
TRBJ1-4,.,.,TRBV10-3,TGTGCCATCAGTGTTTCGGCTAATGAAAAACTGTTTTTT,CAISVSANEKLFF
TRBJ2-7,few,.,TRBV27,TGTGCCAGCAGTTTAAAGCGGACGGGCTACGAGCAGTACTTC,CASSLKRTGYEQYF
TRBJ2-1,few,.,TRBV12-3/TRBV12-4,TGTGCCAGCAGTTCAGGGGGGGGCCGGTTATGGGATGAGCAGTTCTTC,CASSSGGGRLWDEQFF
TRBJ1-1,few,.,TRBV4-2,TGTGCCAGCAGCCAACGGTTGAACACTGAAGCTTTCTTT,CASSQRLNTEAFF
TRBJ1-5,few,.,TRBV29-1,TGCAGCGTTCAGCCAGCTCCCAATCAGCCCCAGCATTTT,CSVQPAPNQPQHF
TRBJ2-3,.,.,TRBV20-1,TGCAGTGCTAGAAGAGACAGCACAGATACGCAGTATTTT,CSARRDSTDTQYF
TRBJ1-4,few,.,TRBV18,TGTGCCAGCTCACTAGGTGCCGGGATGAATGAAAAACTGTTTTTT,CASSLGAGMNEKLFF